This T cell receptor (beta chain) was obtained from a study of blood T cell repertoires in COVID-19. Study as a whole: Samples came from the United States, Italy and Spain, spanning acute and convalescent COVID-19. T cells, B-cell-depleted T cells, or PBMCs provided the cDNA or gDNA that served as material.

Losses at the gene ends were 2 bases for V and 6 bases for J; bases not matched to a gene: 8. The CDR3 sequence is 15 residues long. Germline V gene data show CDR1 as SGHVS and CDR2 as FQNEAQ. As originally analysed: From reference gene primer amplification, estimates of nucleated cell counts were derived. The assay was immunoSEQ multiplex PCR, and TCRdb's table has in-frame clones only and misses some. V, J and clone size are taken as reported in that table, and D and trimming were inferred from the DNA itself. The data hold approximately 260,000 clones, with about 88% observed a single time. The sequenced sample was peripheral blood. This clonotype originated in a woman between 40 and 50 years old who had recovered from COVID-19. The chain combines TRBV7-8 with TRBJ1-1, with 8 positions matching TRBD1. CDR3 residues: CASSLYDRGGAEAFF. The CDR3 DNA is TGTGCCAGCAGCTTATACGACAGGGGAGGGGCTGAAGCTTTCTTT.